This T cell receptor (beta chain) was recorded in a study of T-cell reconstitution after alpha-beta-depleted transplantation in children. CDR3 length: 15 amino acids. The germline V and J ends were trimmed by 2 bases and 4 bases, with 13 bases remaining between them. Germline V gene data show CDR1 as SGHRS and CDR2 as YFSETQ. TCRbeta library construction was performed incorporating unique molecular identifiers. One entry per CDR3 protein, called by TCRdb with MiXCR from the PCR reads. The data show approximately 590,000 distinct CDR3 sequences, with 8% to 11% seen just once and less than 5% held by the top ten.

This rearrangement joins TRBV5-1 to TRBJ1-5; unclear D gene. The input for sequencing was PBMCs from the stem cell graft donor, taken from the stem cell graft. This sequence was found in a human donor who donated a stem cell graft to a child with acute myeloid leukemia. The chain's CDR3 is CASSFAGALNQPQHF. CDR3 bases: TGCGCCAGCAGCTTCGCGGGAGCGCTTAATCAGCCCCAGCATTTT.